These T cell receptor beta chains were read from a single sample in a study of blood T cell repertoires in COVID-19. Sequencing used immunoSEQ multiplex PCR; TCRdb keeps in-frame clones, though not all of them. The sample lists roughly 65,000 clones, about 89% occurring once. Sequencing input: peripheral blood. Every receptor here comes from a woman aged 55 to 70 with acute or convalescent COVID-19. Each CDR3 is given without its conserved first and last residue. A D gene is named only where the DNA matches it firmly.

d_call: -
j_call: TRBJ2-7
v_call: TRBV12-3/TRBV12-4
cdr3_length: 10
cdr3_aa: ASMTESYEQY

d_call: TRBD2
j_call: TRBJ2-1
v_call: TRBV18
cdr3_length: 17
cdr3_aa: ASSRRTSGGAKSYNEQF

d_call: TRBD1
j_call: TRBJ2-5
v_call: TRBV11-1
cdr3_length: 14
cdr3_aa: ASSFHDRDLPETQY

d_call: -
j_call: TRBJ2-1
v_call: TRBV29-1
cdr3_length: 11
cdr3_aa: TGSSALGNEQF

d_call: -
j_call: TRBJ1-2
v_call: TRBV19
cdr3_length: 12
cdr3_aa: ASSTRQGNYGYT

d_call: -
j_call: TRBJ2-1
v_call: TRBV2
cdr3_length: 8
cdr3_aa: ASGGNEQF

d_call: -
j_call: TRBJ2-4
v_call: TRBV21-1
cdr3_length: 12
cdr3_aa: ARLLAAPGSIQY

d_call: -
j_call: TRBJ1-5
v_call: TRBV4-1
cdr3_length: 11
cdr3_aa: ASSPDIYQPQH

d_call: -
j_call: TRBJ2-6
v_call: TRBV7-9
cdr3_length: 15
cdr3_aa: ASSLASGGVGANVLT

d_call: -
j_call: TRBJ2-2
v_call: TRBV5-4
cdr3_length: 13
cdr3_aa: ASSLVRDNSGELF

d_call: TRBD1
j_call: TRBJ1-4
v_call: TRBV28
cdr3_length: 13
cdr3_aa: ASSLGTGTNEKLF

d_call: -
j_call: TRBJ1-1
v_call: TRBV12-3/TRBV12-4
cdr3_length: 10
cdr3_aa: ASSLSSTEAF

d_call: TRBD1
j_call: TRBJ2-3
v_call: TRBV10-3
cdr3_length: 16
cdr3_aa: AISESGVTGTGPDTQY

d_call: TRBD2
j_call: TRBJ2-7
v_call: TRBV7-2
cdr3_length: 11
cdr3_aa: ASSPLLAGGGY

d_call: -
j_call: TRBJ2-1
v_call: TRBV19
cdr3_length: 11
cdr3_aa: ASSITGIDEQF

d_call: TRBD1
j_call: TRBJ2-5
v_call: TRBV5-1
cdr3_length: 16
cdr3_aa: ASSLVPGGGAHQETQY

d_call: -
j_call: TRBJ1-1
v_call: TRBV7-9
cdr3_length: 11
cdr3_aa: ASSVDHYTEAF